This T cell receptor beta chain was sequenced during a study of blood T cell repertoires in COVID-19. The overall study: Both acute and convalescent COVID-19 samples were obtained from the United States, Italy and Spain. T cells, B-cell-depleted T cells, or PBMCs provided the cDNA or gDNA that served as material.

Per the germline V gene, CDR1 is GTSNPN and CDR2 is SVGIG (reference sequence). The CDR3 extends over 13 amino acids. Trimming cost V 2 bases and J 8 bases; bases outside gene matches: 5. As originally analysed: Amplification with reference gene primers provided the estimates of nucleated cell counts. Using immunoSEQ multiplex PCR, the repertoire was profiled, and TCRdb retains in-frame clones only, with some absent. That table is the source of V, J and clone size, and D and trimming were worked out from the DNA. The table lists around 26,000 clones, roughly 89% of them singletons, with 8% to 10% in the top ten.

The sequenced sample consisted of peripheral blood. The TCR comes from a human donor with active COVID-19. The donor label of this sample is uncertain. V usage is TRBV30 and J usage is TRBJ2-1, with 8 bases fitting TRBD2. CDR3 protein: CAWSLREGDEQFF. Written as DNA, the CDR3 is TGTGCCTGGAGTCTACGGGAGGGCGATGAGCAGTTCTTC.